A selection of T cell receptor beta chains follows, all from one sample in a study of T-cell memory formation after mild COVID-19. TCRdb itself ran the 5' RACE reads through MiXCR, one entry per CDR3 protein. The repertoire has 240,000 or so distinct CDR3 sequences, over 8.5% of them found once; the top ten carry 20% to 25%. Sequenced: PBMCs or a T cell subset sorted from them (not recorded which). These receptors were collected from a man between 18 and 35 years old who had mild COVID-19 (a few samples of this study predate the infection). Cell type and time point are not known. Each CDR3 is given with its conserved first and last residue. D genes are given only for firm matches. Some rows mark clone size as missing; the rest say once, few, many or name a class of expanded clone.

CDR3 DNA	CDR3 protein	CDR3 length	clone size	J gene	V gene	D gene
TGTGCCAGCAGCTTGGGGCAGGGCGGGTTGCGCACTGAAGCTTTCTTT	CASSLGQGGLRTEAFF	16	few	TRBJ1-1	TRBV5-6	-
TGTGCCAGCCGTGAAAGGTGGTGGCCCAAAGAGACCCAGTACTTC	CASRERWWPKETQYF	15	-	TRBJ2-5	TRBV2	-
TGTGCCAGCAGTCGTTATCCCACAGATACGCAGTATTTT	CASSRYPTDTQYF	13	-	TRBJ2-3	TRBV6-5	-
TGTGCCAGCAGCCAAGGGTTAGGAAGGGCGCAGTATTTT	CASSQGLGRAQYF	13	few	TRBJ2-3	TRBV3-1	-
TGTGCCAGCAGCTCGGACGAGAACACCGGGGAGCTGTTTTTT	CASSSDENTGELFF	14	-	TRBJ2-2	TRBV7-9	-
TGTGCCAGCACCCAACAGAGATCCTACAATGAGCAGTTCTTC	CASTQQRSYNEQFF	14	-	TRBJ2-1	TRBV12-3/TRBV12-4	-
TGCAGCGTGAGCGGGACCGCGCAATCTGGGCAGTTCTTC	CSVSGTAQSGQFF	13	few	TRBJ2-1	TRBV29-1	TRBD2
TGTGCTAGCAGCCCGAGGGTGGGGGCCCAAGAGACCCAGTACTTC	CASSPRVGAQETQYF	15	few	TRBJ2-5	TRBV7-7	-
TGCAGTGCTAGAGACGGGACATCTAATCAGCCCCAGCATTTT	CSARDGTSNQPQHF	14	few	TRBJ1-5	TRBV20-1	-
TGTGCCAGCAGCGTCTCCCCCCGGGACAGGCGGGAGACCCAGTACTTC	CASSVSPRDRRETQYF	16	many	TRBJ2-5	TRBV9	TRBD1
TGCGCCAGCAGCGCCGGACAGGGGCCCGGGGAGCTGTTTTTT	CASSAGQGPGELFF	14	few	TRBJ2-2	TRBV5-1	TRBD1
TGTGCCAGCAGCCCCCGGGTCTATTCAGGGATCACTGAAGCTTTCTTT	CASSPRVYSGITEAFF	16	many	TRBJ1-1	TRBV5-6	-
TGTGCTAGTGGTTGGAACGTGGTCGGGCAGGCTAACACTGAAGCTTTCTTT	CASGWNVVGQANTEAFF	17	-	TRBJ1-1	TRBV12-5	-
TGCGCCAGCAGCGGGGATCTAGCGGGGGGGCGTAATGAGCAGTTCTTC	CASSGDLAGGRNEQFF	16	few	TRBJ2-1	TRBV5-1	TRBD2
TGTGCCAGTAGTATAATTGCGTTGAACACCGGGGAGCTGTTTTTT	CASSIIALNTGELFF	15	-	TRBJ2-2	TRBV19	-